This T cell receptor (beta chain) emerged from a study of cytomegalovirus exposure and HLA in healthy donors. As concerns this clone: The antigen remains undetermined.

CDR1 is MNHEY and CDR2 is SMNVEV in the germline V gene (reference sequence). The CDR3 totals 16 residues. V gave up 4 bases and J gave up 5 bases; unmatched junction bases: 13. A multiplex PCR was run with 60 Vbeta primers and 13 Jbeta primers. Assay: immunoSEQ multiplex PCR; the TCRdb copy retains only in-frame clones and omits some. The sample contains around 150,000 clones, almost 80% of which appear only once. Study results and caveats: TCR beta V- and J-gene trimming was later associated with a missense DCLRE1C variant. Cytomegalovirus-associated TCR beta chains were listed, numbering more than 150.

The material sequenced was PBMCs. J is TRBJ2-7 and V is TRBV27, with TRBD1 identical over 8 bases. This clonotype originated in a male donor in good health and CMV-seronegative. The CDR3 loop reads CASSSTTRGLSNEQYF. CDR3 DNA: TGTGCCAGCAGTTCGACAACCAGGGGGCTGAGCAACGAGCAGTACTTC.